The 21 T cell receptor beta chains listed next were all sequenced from one sample in a study of cytomegalovirus exposure and HLA in healthy donors. Profiling relied on immunoSEQ multiplex PCR, and the TCRdb table lists in-frame clones only, not all of them. The table lists over 150,000 clones, 84% of them singletons. The sample taken for sequencing was PBMCs. These receptors all stem from a woman under 30 in good health and CMV-seropositive.

The chain links TRBV27 to TRBJ1-4, with TRBD1 identical over 10 bases. CDR3 size: 15 residues. Germline values: CDR1 MNHEY, CDR2 SMNVEV (reference sequence). Trimming took 4 bases from V and 8 from J; bases not matched to a gene: 7. For the CDR3, the DNA is TGTGCCAGCAGTTCAACCGGGACAGGGGTCGAAAAACTGTTTTTT. It yields the protein CASSSTGTGVEKLFF. Full variable domain (missing parts from reference TRBV27 and TRBJ1-4): EAQVTQNPRYLITVTGKKLTVTCSQNMNHEYMSWYRQDPGLGLRQIYYSMNVEVTDKGDVPEGYKVSRKEKRNFPLILESPSPNQTSLYFCASSSTGTGVEKLFFGSGTQLSVL.

The rearrangement links TRBV4-2 to TRBJ2-7; the match to TRBD2 covers 13 bases. Germline V gives CDR1 LGHNA, CDR2 YNFKEQ. This CDR3 is built from 15 residues. With 4 bases clipped from V and 3 bases from J, the junction kept 3 bases outside the gene matches. The CDR3 loop reads CASSPGTSGDYEQYF. The CDR3 DNA is TGTGCCAGCAGCCCAGGGACTAGCGGGGACTACGAGCAGTACTTC.

This chain connects TRBV5-1 to TRBJ1-2; no definite D call. CDR1 SGHRS and CDR2 YFSETQ come from the germline V gene. Between the trimmed V and J ends, which lost 4 bases and 8 bases, there was a span of 15 bases. The length of the CDR3 is 13 residues. CDR3 in amino acids: CASSPSPEEGYTF. The CDR3 DNA sequence: TGCGCCAGCAGCCCGAGCCCCGAGGAAGGCTACACCTTC.

The chain joins TRBV19 to TRBJ2-3, with D perhaps TRBD1 (6 bases). Germline V gene sequence: CDR1 LNHDA, CDR2 SQIVND (reference sequence). V was pared by 6 bases and J by 4 bases, with 14 bases between. This CDR3 region has 14 residues. CDR3 amino acids: CASRKMGAADTQYF. CDR3 coding DNA: TGTGCCAGTAGAAAGATGGGGGCCGCAGATACGCAGTATTTT.

The chain is built from TRBV5-1 and TRBJ2-3, with a possible D match to TRBD2 (6 bases). Trimming took off 0 bases at V and 3 bases at J, with 14 bases between the two ends. The length of the CDR3 is 16 residues. Germline V lookup: CDR1 SGHRS, CDR2 YFSETQ. DNA of the CDR3: TGCGCCAGCAGCTTGGACGGGCGGGGTTTAACAGATACGCAGTATTTT. Translation: CASSLDGRGLTDTQYF.

The chain is built from TRBV6-6 and TRBJ1-2; D may be TRBD1 (5 bases). CDR3 length: 13 residues. From germline, CDR1 is MNHNY and CDR2 SVGAGI (reference sequence). V was cut by 5 bases and J by 11 bases, with 18 bases left in between. CDR3 DNA: TGTGCCAGCAGTAAAGCCGCAGGGCTCCAGTACACCTTC. Translated, it gives CASSKAAGLQYTF.

This clone was picked up a small number of times. This chain joins TRBV7-7 and TRBJ2-5; a possible D gene is TRBD2 (6 bases). Trimming cost V 4 bases and J 2 bases, with 11 bases left between them. This CDR3 contains 14 residues. Germline V lookup: CDR1 SSHAT, CDR2 FNYEAQ (reference sequence). CDR3 coding DNA: TGTGCCAGCAGCTCGGGACTCCTACAAGAGACCCAGTACTTC. Its translation: CASSSGLLQETQYF.

This chain uses TRBV7-2 with TRBJ1-2; D ambiguous. Trimming pared 4 bases from V and 1 base from J, leaving 7 bases between. CDR3 size: 13 residues. Germline assignment: CDR1 SGHTA and CDR2 FQGNSA. In DNA, the CDR3 is TGTGCCAGCAGCTCGGGAGTTAACTATGGCTACACCTTC. Protein: CASSSGVNYGYTF.

This clone was detected a few times. V and J are TRBV2 and TRBJ1-6, with 7 bases lining up with TRBD1. The germline V gene encodes CDR1 SNHLY and CDR2 FYNNEI. J was trimmed by 10 bases and V by 6 bases; bases with no gene match: 12. This CDR3 is built from 15 residues. The CDR3: CASSAGQHLGSPLHF. DNA of the CDR3: TGTGCCAGCAGCGCGGGACAGCATTTGGGATCACCCCTCCACTTT. Complete variable domain (other parts from reference TRBV2 and TRBJ1-6): EPEVTQTPSHQVTQMGQEVILRCVPISNHLYFYWYRQILGQKVEFLVSFYNNEISEKSEIFDDQFSVERPDGSNFTLKIRSTKLEDSAMYFCASSAGQHLGSPLHFGNGTRLTVT.

This chain joins TRBV6-1 and TRBJ2-7; TRBD1 matches 10 bases. The V segment lost 1 base and the J segment 4 bases; nucleotides outside the gene matches: 10. Looked up from germline, CDR1 is MNHNS and CDR2 is SASEGT. The CDR3 extends over 17 amino acids. For the CDR3, the DNA is TGTGCCAGCAGTGAAGGTAGAGTTGGGGACAGGGGTTACGAGCAGTACTTC. Amino acids: CASSEGRVGDRGYEQYF.

This rearrangement joins TRBV15 to TRBJ2-4; possibly TRBD1 for D (6 bases). Germline-derived CDR1 and CDR2 are LNHNV and YYDKDF (reference sequence). The CDR3 spans 12 residues. Trimming shortened V by 5 bases and J by 12 bases, and 14 bases separated the two germline ends. For the CDR3, the DNA is TGTGCCACCAGCCCAGGGGAGAGGAATCAGTACTTC. Its translation is CATSPGERNQYF.

The gene calls are TRBV5-6 and TRBJ2-7; 11 bases are shared with TRBD1. Germline CDR1 SGHDT, CDR2 YYEEEE. The length of the CDR3 is 14 residues. Losses at the gene ends were 6 bases for V and 4 bases for J; bases not matched to a gene: 6. The CDR3 loop is CASTFGTGGYEQYF. DNA for the CDR3: TGTGCCAGCACCTTCGGGACAGGGGGATACGAGCAGTACTTC. Together with reference TRBV5-6 and TRBJ2-7, the CDR3 gives the full variable domain: DAGVTQSPTHLIKTRGQQVTLRCSPKSGHDTVSWYQQALGQGPQFIFQYYEEEERQRGNFPDRFSGHQFPNYSSELNVNALLLGDSALYLCASTFGTGGYEQYFGPGTRLTVT.

The chain has TRBV5-1 and TRBJ2-1; perhaps TRBD1 as D (5 bases). V was shortened by 0 bases and J by 5 bases, with 6 bases between the two germline ends. Germline CDR1 reads SGHRS; CDR2 reads YFSETQ. The CDR3 spans 13 residues. In DNA form, the CDR3 reads TGCGCCAGCAGCTTGGGCAGGGACAATGAGCAGTTCTTC. Residues: CASSLGRDNEQFF.

The chain has TRBV7-2 and TRBJ2-2; possible D gene TRBD1, 5 bases. CDR1 and CDR2 from the germline V gene are SGHTA and FQGNSA. The V end lost 4 bases, the J end lost 4 bases, and 10 bases lay between the germline ends. The CDR3 runs to 14 residues. The CDR3 bases are TGTGCCAGCAGCTCCAGGGTCGTCACCGGGGAGCTGTTTTTT. This translates into CASSSRVVTGELFF.

The genes are TRBV2 and TRBJ2-2; perhaps TRBD2 as D (7 bases). Germline lookup yields CDR1 SNHLY and CDR2 FYNNEI. The V and J ends lost 4 bases and 4 bases respectively, with 13 bases between them. The CDR3 sequence is 15 residues long. Written as DNA, the CDR3 is TGTGCCAGCAGTGTTGAGGGGGGGTTCACCGGGGAGCTGTTTTTT. Translating it yields CASSVEGGFTGELFF.

This clone is a singleton in its sample. This rearrangement joins TRBV6-5 to TRBJ2-2; no firm D call. The V gene lost 2 bases and the J gene lost 6 bases, with 4 bases spanning the gap. Per the germline V gene, CDR1 is MNHEY and CDR2 is SVGAGI. CDR3 length: 12 residues. CDR3 protein: CASSYVAGELFF. In nucleotides, the CDR3 is TGTGCCAGCAGTTACGTCGCCGGGGAGCTGTTTTTT.

This clone was detected only a few times. This sequence joins TRBV7-9 and TRBJ2-4; D remains ambiguous. The CDR3 runs to 15 residues. The V gene lost 2 bases and the J gene lost 2 bases, with 10 bases spanning the gap. Germline CDR1 reads SEHNR; CDR2 reads FQNEAQ (reference sequence). Here the CDR3 reads CASSLSEASKNIQYF. CDR3 DNA: TGTGCCAGCAGCTTAAGCGAGGCTTCCAAAAACATTCAGTACTTC.

The chain recombines TRBV18 with TRBJ1-2; D is unresolved. The CDR3 has 14 residues. Trimming pared 1 base from V and 2 bases from J, leaving 8 bases between. Germline CDR1 reads KGHSH; CDR2 reads LQKENI. In DNA form, the CDR3 reads TGTGCCAGCTCACCACTTCCCGGGAACTATGGCTACACCTTC. Its protein product is CASSPLPGNYGYTF.

The chain couples TRBV5-3 to TRBJ1-5; D is uncertain. TRBV5-3 is marked as an open reading frame, function uncertain. The ends were cut back, 0 bases at V and 8 bases at J, with 6 bases in the middle. The CDR3 totals 12 residues. The CDR3, as DNA: TGTGCCAGAAGCTTGGCCGACAAGCCCCAGCATTTT. This encodes CARSLADKPQHF.

On this clone: One junction end disagrees with the germline gene, perhaps due to a read error. The rearrangement uses TRBV14 and TRBJ2-1; 7 bases match TRBD1. The germline V gene encodes CDR1 SGHDN and CDR2 FVKESK. The CDR3 totals 16 residues. This CDR3 reads CASSQDGDRAAMGRVF. CDR3 DNA: TGTGCCAGCAGCCAAGATGGAGACAGGGCGGCGATGGGAAGGGTCTTC.

V usage is TRBV5-1 and J usage is TRBJ1-1; weak D call: TRBD1 (5 bases). CDR1 SGHRS and CDR2 YFSETQ come from the germline V gene. This CDR3 has 14 residues. Trimming removed 4 bases at V and 4 bases at J, with 14 bases between. DNA for the CDR3: TGCGCCAGCAGCGGGGAGGGACGGCGCACTGAAGCTTTCTTT. It translates to CASSGEGRRTEAFF.